Below are 5 T cell receptor beta chains sequenced from a single sample in a study of cytomegalovirus exposure and HLA in healthy donors. Both 60 Vbeta primers and 13 Jbeta primers went into the PCR. TCRdb keeps only in-frame clones here, not all; method: immunoSEQ multiplex PCR. The data show about 100,000 clones, under 85% seen once. Source material: PBMCs. Source of these receptors: a female donor in good health and CMV-seropositive.

The gene calls are TRBV5-6 and TRBJ2-5; D is uncertain. Trimming took 1 base from V and 3 from J, leaving 7 bases between them. CDR1 is SGHDT and CDR2 is YYEEEE in the germline V gene. The CDR3 runs 13 residues. The CDR3, as DNA: TGTGCCAGCAGCTTGAAGCTGGAAGAGACCCAGTACTTC. Its translation is CASSLKLEETQYF.

The CDR3 DNA reads TGCGCCAGCAGCCAAGATTGGCAGGGGGCCGCAGATACGCAGTATTTT. It yields the protein CASSQDWQGAADTQYF. The chain links TRBV4-3 to TRBJ2-3; 8 bases map to TRBD1. V trimming: 0 bases; J trimming: 4 bases; junction bases outside the gene matches: 6. Germline V lookup: CDR1 LGHNA, CDR2 YSLEER. The CDR3 consists of 16 residues.

The chain combines TRBV7-8 with TRBJ2-7, with TRBD2 matching 10 bases. J lost 2 bases, V lost 5 bases, and 9 bases had no gene match. Germline V CDR1 and CDR2: SGHVS, FQNEAQ. There are 16 residues in the CDR3. CDR3 nucleotides: TGTGCCAGCAGCAAACAATCTAGCGGGAGAACCTACGAGCAGTACTTC. Amino acids: CASSKQSSGRTYEQYF.

The V gene is TRBV11-2, the J gene TRBJ1-5, with D unclear. Trimming stripped 1 base from V and 5 bases from J, with 12 bases between. The CDR3 loop spans 15 amino acids. The V gene's germline CDR1 is SGHAT and CDR2 FQNNGV. The CDR3 coding sequence is TGTGCCAGCAGCTTAGGGCCCGGGGTGGATCAGCCCCAGCATTTT. Its protein is CASSLGPGVDQPQHF.

This chain links TRBV5-4 with TRBJ2-7; the match to TRBD2 covers 14 bases. J was trimmed by 3 bases and V by 5 bases; bases with no gene match: 10. CDR3 size: 17 residues. CDR1 and CDR2 (germline): SGHNT, YYREEE (reference sequence). Here the CDR3 DNA reads TGTGCCAGCAGTAGCAAAATGACTAGCGGGAGGGGCTACGAGCAGTACTTC. Encoded protein: CASSSKMTSGRGYEQYF.